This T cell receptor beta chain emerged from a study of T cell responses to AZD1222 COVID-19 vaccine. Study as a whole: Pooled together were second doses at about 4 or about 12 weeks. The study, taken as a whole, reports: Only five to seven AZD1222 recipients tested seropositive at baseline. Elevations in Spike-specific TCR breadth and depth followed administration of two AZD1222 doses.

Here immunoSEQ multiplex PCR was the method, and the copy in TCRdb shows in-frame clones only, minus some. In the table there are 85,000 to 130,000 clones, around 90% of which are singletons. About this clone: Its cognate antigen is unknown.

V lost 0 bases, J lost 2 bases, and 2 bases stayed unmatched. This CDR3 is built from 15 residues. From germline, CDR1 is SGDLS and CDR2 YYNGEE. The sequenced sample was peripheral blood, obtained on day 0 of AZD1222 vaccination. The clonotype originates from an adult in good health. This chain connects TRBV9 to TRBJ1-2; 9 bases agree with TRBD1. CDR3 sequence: CASSVVDRGNYGYTF. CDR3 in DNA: TGTGCCAGCAGCGTAGTTGACAGGGGGAACTATGGCTACACCTTC. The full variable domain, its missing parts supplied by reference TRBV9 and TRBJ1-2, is DSGVTQTPKHLITATGQRVTLRCSPRSGDLSVYWYQQSLDQGLQFLIQYYNGEERAKGNILERFSAQQFPDLHSELNLSSLELGDSALYFCASSVVDRGNYGYTFGSGTRLTVV.